The 2 T cell receptor beta chains in this list originate from one sample, sequenced in a study of memory CD4+ T cells and cytomegalovirus serostatus. The sort gate was single viable CD3+CD4+CD8-CD45RO+ cells for memory CD4+ T cells. Sequencing used immunoSEQ multiplex PCR; TCRdb keeps in-frame clones, though not all of them. Of about 50,000 clones listed, roughly 78% are singletons. Material: memory CD4+ T cells from blood. The receptors derive from an adult in good health and CMV-seronegative.

This clone has a handful of counts. The rearrangement joins TRBV6-6 to TRBJ1-4; D is uncertain. The germline gives CDR1 MNHNY, CDR2 SVGAGI (reference sequence). The V end was cut by 3 bases, the J end by 3 bases, with 8 bases between. The CDR3 sequence is 14 residues long. CDR3 amino acids: CASSYYGSNEKLFF. The CDR3 DNA follows: TGTGCCAGCAGTTATTACGGGTCTAATGAAAAACTGTTTTTT.

The V call is TRBV4-1, the J call TRBJ1-5, with 9 bases fitting TRBD1. Germline V lookup: CDR1 MGHRA, CDR2 YSYEKL. The CDR3 totals 20 residues. The trim removed 0 bases at V and 1 base at J, leaving 13 bases unmatched. The CDR3 DNA follows: TGCGCCAGCAGCCAAGATCGAGGGACAGGGAGACAACTGAGCAATCAGCCCCAGCATTTT. Residues: CASSQDRGTGRQLSNQPQHF.